The clone carrying this T cell receptor beta chain was found a few times. Its target is not known. TCRdb recomputed calls from the 5' RACE reads with MiXCR, one row per CDR3 protein. The data hold under 400,000 distinct CDR3 sequences, with approximately 10% observed a single time. Trimming took off 0 bases at V and 3 bases at J, with 11 bases between the two ends. This CDR3 contains 15 residues. Per the germline V gene, CDR1 is ENHRY and CDR2 is SYGVKD. These data belong to a study of identical twins. Study-level results: With abundant cord blood beta clonotypes, insertions were fewer; memory repertoires showed no such pattern.

Donors were all healthy Caucasians. The TCR originated in a woman between 45 and 65 years old in good health. This chain joins TRBV10-3 and TRBJ1-1, with D perhaps matching TRBD1 (6 bases). Specimen: naive T cells sorted from blood. CDR3 nucleotide sequence: TGTGCCATCAGTGAGTCGGCGGGGGGGCACACTGAAGCTTTCTTT. This codes for CAISESAGGHTEAFF.